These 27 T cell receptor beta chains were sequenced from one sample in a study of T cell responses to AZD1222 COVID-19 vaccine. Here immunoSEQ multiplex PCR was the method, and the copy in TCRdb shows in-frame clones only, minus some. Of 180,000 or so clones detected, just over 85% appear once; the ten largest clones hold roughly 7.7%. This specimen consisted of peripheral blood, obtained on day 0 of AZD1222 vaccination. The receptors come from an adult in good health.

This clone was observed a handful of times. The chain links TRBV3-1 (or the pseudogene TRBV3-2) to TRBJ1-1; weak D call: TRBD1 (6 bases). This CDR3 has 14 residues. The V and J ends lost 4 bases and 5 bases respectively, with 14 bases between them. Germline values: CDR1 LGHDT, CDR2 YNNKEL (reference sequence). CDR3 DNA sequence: TGTGCCAGCAGCCGCAGGGGAATAGGGACTGAAGCTTTCTTT. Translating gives CASSRRGIGTEAFF.

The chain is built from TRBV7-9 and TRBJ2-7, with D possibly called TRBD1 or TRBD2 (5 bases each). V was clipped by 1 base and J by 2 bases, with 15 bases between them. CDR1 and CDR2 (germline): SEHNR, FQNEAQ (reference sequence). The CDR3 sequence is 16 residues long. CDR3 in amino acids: CASSLDQLGTTYEQYF. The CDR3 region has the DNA TGTGCCAGCAGCTTAGATCAGTTGGGGACGACCTACGAGCAGTACTTC. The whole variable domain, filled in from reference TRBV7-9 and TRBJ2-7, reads DTGVSQNPRHKITKRGQNVTFRCDPISEHNRLYWYRQTLGQGPEFLTYFQNEAQLEKSRLLSDRFSAERPKGSFSTLEIQRTEQGDSAMYLCASSLDQLGTTYEQYFGPGTRLTVT.

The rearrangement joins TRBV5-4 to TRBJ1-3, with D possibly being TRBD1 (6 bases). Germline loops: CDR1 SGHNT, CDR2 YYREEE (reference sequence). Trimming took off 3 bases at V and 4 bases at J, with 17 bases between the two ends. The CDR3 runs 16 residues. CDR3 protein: CASSSELRGGGNTIYF. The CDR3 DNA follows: TGTGCCAGCAGCTCCGAGCTCAGGGGTGGAGGAAACACCATATATTTT. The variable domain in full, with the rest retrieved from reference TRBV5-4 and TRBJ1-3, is ETGVTQSPTHLIKTRGQQVTLRCSSQSGHNTVSWYQQALGQGPQFIFQYYREEENGRGNFPPRFSGLQFPNYSSELNVNALELDDSALYLCASSSELRGGGNTIYFGEGSWLTVV.

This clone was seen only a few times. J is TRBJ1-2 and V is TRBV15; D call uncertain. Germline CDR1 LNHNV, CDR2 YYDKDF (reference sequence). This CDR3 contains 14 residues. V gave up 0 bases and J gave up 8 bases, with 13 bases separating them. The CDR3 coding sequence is TGTGCCACCAGCAGAGATTTGGTAAACTTGGGCTACACCTTC. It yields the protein CATSRDLVNLGYTF.

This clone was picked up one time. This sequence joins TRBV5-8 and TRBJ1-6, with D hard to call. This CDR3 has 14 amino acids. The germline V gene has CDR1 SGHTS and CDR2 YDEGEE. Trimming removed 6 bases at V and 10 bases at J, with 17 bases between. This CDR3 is CASTFGPDESPLHF. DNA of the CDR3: TGTGCCAGCACGTTCGGGCCGGATGAATCACCCCTCCACTTT.

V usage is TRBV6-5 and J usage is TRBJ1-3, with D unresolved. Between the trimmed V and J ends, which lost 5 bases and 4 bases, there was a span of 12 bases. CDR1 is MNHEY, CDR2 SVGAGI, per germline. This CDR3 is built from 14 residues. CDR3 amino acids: CASSPTGPGNTIYF. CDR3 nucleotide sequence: TGTGCCAGCAGTCCGACCGGGCCGGGAAACACCATATATTTT.

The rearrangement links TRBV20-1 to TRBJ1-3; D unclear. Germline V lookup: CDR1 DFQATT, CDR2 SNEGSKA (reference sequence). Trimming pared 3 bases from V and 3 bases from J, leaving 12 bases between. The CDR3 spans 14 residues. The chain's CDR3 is CSASVERVGNTIYF. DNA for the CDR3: TGCAGTGCTAGTGTGGAAAGGGTTGGAAACACCATATATTTT.

The CDR3 coding sequence is TGCGCCAGCAGCTGGGGGGGGCCGACTAATGAGCAGTTCTTC. Its translation: CASSWGGPTNEQFF. V gene TRBV5-1 combines with J gene TRBJ2-1, with D tentatively TRBD2 (7 bases). CDR1 SGHRS and CDR2 YFSETQ come from the germline V gene. The ends were cut back, 3 bases at V and 7 bases at J, with 14 bases in the middle. This CDR3 contains 14 residues.

DNA for the CDR3: TGTGCCACCAGCAGGCCCGGGACCATCAATTATGATGAGCAGTTCTTC. It translates to CATSRPGTINYDEQFF. This chain links TRBV15 with TRBJ2-1; D is possibly TRBD1 or TRBD2 (5 bases each). V was trimmed by 3 bases and J by 8 bases, leaving 20 bases between them. The CDR3 is 16 amino acids. Per the germline V gene, CDR1 is LNHNV and CDR2 is YYDKDF (reference sequence).

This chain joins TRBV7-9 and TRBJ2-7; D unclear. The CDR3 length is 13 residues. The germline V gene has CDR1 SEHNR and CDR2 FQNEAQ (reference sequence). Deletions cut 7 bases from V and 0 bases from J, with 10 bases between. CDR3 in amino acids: CASTTVTSYEQYF. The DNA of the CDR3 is TGTGCCAGCACCACTGTCACCTCCTACGAGCAGTACTTC.

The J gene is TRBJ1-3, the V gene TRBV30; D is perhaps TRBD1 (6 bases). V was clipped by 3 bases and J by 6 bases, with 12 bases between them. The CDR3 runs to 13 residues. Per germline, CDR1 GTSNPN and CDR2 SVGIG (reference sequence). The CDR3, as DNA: TGTGCCTGGAGCCCAGGGGTTGTAAACACCATATATTTT. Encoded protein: CAWSPGVVNTIYF.

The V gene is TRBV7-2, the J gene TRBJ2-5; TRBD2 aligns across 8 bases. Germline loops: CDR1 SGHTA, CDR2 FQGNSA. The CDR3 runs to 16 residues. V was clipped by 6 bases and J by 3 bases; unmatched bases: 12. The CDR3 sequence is CASRPDPRRGEETQYF. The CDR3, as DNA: TGTGCCAGCAGACCCGACCCAAGGCGGGGGGAAGAGACCCAGTACTTC.

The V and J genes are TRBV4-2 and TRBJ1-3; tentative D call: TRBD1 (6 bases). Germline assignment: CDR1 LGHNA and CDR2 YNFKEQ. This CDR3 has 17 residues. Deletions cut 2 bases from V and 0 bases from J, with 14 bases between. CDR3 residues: CASSQRVQGDSGNTIYF. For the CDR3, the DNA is TGTGCCAGCAGCCAAAGGGTACAGGGAGACTCTGGAAACACCATATATTTT.

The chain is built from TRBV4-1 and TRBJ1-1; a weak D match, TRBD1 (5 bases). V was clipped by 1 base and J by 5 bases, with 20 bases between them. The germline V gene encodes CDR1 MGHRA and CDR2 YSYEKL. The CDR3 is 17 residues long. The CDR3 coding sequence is TGCGCCAGCAGCCAAGTTGGGGTCGGAAGGGGCGGGACTGAAGCTTTCTTT. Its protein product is CASSQVGVGRGGTEAFF.

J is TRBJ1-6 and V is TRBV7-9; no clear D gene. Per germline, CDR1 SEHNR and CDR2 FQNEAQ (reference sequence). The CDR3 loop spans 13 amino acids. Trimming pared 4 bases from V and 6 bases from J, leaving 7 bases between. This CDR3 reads CASSSTTNSPLHF. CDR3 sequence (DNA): TGTGCCAGCAGCTCGACTACTAATTCACCCCTCCACTTT.

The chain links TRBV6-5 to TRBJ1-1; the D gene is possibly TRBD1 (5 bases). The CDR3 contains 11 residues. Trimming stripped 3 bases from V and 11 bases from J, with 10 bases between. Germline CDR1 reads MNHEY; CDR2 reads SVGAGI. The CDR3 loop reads CASSYRGGAFF. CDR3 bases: TGTGCCAGCAGTTATCGGGGGGGGGCTTTCTTT.

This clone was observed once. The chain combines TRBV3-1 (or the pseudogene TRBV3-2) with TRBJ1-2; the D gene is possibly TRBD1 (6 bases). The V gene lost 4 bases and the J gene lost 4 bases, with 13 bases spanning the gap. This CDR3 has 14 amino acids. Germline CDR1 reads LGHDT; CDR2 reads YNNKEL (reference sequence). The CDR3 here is CASSPRPGAYGYTF. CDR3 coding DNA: TGTGCCAGCAGCCCTAGACCAGGGGCCTATGGCTACACCTTC.

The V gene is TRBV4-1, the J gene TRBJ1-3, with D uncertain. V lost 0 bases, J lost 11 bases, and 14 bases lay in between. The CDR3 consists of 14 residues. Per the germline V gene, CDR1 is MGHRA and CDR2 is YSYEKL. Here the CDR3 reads CASSQDRVVQPIYF. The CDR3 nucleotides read TGCGCCAGCAGCCAAGATCGGGTCGTCCAGCCCATATATTTT.

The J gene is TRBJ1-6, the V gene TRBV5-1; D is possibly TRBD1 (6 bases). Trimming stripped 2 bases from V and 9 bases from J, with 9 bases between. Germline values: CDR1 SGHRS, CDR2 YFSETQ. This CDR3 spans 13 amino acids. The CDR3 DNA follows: TGCGCCAGCAGCTTAGGGGGAAGTTCACCCCTCCACTTT. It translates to CASSLGGSSPLHF.

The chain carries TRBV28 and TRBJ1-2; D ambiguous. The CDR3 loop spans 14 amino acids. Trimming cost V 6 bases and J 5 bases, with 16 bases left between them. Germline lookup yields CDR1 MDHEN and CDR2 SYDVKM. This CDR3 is CASSPAMANYGYTF. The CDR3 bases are TGTGCCAGCAGCCCGGCGATGGCCAATTATGGCTACACCTTC.

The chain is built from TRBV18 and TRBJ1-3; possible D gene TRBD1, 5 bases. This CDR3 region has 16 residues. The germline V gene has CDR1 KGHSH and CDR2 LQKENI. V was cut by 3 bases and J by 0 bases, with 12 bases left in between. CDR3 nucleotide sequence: TGTGCCAGCTCACCCCGGCAGGGAACCTCTGGAAACACCATATATTTT. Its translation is CASSPRQGTSGNTIYF.

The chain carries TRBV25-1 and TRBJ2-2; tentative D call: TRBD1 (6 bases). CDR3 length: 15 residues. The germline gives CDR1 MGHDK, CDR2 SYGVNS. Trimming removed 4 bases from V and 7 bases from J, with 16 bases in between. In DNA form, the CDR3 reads TGTGCCAGCAGTGGATTCAGGGGAGCCGGCGGGGAGCTGTTTTTT. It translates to CASSGFRGAGGELFF.

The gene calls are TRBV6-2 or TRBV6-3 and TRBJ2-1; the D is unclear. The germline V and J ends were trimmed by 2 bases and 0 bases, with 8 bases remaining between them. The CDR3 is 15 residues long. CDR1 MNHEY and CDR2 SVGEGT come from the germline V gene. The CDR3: CASSYDGSSYNEQFF. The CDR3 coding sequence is TGTGCCAGCAGTTACGACGGAAGCTCCTACAATGAGCAGTTCTTC.

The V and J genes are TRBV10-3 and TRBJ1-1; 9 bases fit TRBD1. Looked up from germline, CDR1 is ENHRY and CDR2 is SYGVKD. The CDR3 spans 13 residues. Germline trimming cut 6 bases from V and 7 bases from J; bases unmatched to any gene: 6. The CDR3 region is CAISPDRGGEAFF. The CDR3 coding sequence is TGTGCCATCAGCCCGGACAGGGGCGGTGAAGCTTTCTTT.

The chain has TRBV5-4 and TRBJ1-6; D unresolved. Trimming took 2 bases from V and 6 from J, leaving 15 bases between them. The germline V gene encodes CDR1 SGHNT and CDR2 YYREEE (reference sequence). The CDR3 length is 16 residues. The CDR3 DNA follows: TGTGCCAGCAGCTTCAAGGGAGACTCCACTAATTCACCCCTCCACTTT. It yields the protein CASSFKGDSTNSPLHF.

CDR3 in DNA: TGTGCCAGCAGTCCGACCTCGGGAGGAGGGACCCAGTACTTC. Translation: CASSPTSGGGTQYF. The chain couples TRBV28 to TRBJ2-5, with 7 nucleotides matching TRBD2. V shed 5 bases, J shed 7 bases, and the junction held 10 bases outside the gene matches. Germline assignment: CDR1 MDHEN and CDR2 SYDVKM. The CDR3 runs to 14 residues.

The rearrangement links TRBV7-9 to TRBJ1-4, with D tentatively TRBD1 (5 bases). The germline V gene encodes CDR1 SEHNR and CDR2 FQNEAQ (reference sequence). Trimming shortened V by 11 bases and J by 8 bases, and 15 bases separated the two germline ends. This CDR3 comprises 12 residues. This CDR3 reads CAGGRGSEKLFF. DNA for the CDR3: TGTGCCGGTGGCCGGGGGTCGGAAAAACTGTTTTTT.